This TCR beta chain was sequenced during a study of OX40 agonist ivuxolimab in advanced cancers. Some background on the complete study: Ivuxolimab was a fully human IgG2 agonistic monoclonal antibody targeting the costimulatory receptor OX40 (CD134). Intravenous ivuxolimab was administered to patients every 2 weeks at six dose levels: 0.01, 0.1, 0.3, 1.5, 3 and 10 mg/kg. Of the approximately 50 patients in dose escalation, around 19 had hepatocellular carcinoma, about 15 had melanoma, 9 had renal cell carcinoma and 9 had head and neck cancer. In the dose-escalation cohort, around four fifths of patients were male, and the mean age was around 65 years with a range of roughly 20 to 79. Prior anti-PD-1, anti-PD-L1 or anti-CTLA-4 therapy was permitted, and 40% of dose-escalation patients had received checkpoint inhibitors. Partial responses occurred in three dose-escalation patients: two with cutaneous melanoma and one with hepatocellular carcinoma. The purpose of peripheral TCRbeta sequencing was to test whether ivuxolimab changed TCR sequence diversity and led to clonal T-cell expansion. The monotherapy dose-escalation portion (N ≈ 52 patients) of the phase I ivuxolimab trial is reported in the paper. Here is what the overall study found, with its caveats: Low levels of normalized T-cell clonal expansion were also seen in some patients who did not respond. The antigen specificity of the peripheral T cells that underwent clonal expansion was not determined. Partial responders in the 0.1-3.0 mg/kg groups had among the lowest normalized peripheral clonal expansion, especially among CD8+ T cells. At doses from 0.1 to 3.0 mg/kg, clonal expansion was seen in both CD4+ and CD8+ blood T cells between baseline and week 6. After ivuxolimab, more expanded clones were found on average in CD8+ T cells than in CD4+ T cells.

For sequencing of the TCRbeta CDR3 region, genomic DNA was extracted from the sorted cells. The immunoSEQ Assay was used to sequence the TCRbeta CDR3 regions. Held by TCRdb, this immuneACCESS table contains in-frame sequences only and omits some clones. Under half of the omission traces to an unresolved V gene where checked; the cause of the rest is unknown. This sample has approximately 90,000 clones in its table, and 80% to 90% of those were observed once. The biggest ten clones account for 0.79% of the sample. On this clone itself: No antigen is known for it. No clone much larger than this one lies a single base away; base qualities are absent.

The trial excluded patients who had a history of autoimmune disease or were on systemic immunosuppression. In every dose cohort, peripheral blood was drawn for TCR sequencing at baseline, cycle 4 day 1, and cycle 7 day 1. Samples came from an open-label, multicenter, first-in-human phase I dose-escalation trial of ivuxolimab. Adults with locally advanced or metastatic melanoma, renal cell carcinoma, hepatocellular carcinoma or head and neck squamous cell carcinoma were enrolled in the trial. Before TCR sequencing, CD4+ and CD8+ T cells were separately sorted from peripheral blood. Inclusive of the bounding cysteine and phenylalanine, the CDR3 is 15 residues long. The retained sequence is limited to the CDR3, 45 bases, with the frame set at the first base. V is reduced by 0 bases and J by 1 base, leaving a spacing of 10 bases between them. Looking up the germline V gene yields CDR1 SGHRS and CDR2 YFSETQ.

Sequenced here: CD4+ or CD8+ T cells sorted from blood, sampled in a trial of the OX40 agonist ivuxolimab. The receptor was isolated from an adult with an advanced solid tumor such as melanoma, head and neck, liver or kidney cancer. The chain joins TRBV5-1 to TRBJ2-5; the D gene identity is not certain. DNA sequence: TGCGCCAGCAGCTTGGAAGGGAAAGTCCAAGAGACCCAGTACTTC. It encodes CASSLEGKVQETQYF.